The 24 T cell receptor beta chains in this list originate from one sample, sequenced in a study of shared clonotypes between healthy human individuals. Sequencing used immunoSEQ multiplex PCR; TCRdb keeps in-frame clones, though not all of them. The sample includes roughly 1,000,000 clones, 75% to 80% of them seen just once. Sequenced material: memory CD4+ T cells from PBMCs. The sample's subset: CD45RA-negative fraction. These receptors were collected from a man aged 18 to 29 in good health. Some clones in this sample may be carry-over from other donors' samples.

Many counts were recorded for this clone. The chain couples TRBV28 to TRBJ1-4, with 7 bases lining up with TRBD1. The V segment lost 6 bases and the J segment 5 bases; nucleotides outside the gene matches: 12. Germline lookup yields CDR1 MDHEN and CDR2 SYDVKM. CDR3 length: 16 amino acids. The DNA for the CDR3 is TGTGCCAGCAGGCCACGGACGGGGACAGAGAATGAAAAACTGTTTTTT. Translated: CASRPRTGTENEKLFF.

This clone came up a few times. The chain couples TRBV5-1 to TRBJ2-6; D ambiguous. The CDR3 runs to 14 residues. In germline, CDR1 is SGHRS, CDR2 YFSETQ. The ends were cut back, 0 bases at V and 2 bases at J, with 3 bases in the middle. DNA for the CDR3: TGCGCCAGCAGCTTGGGGGCTGGGGCCAACGTCCTGACTTTC. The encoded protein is CASSLGAGANVLTF.

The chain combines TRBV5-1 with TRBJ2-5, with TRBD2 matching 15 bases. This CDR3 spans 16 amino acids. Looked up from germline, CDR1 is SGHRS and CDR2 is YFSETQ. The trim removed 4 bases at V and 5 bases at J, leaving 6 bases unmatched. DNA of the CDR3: TGCGCCAGCAGCCTGTGGACTAGCGGGAGGGTGGAGACCCAGTACTTC. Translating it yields CASSLWTSGRVETQYF.

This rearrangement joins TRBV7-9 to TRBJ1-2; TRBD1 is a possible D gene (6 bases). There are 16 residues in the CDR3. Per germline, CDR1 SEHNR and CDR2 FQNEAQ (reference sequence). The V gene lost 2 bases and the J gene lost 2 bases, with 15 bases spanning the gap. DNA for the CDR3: TGTGCCAGCAGCTTATCGGGTGGGGGGCACAACTATGGCTACACCTTC. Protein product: CASSLSGGGHNYGYTF.

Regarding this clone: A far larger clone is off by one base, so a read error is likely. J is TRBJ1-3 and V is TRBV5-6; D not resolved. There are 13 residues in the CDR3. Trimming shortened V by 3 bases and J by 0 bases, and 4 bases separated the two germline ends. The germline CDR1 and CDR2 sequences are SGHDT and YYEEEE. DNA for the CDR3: TGTGCCAGCAGCTCCTACTCTGGAAACACCATATATTTT. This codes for CASSSYSGNTIYF.

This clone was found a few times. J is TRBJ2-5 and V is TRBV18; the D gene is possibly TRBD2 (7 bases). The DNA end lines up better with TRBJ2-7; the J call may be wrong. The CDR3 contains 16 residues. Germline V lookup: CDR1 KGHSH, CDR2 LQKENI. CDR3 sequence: CASSPRGGQSLGEQYF. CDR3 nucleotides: TGTGCCAGCTCACCACGGGGGGGCCAGAGCCTCGGCGAGCAGTACTTC.

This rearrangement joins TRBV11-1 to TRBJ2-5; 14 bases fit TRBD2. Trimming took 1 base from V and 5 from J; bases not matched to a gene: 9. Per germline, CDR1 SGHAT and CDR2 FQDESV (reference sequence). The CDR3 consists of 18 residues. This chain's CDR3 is CASSLGWTSGRNVETQYF. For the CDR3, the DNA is TGTGCCAGCAGCTTAGGGTGGACTAGCGGGAGGAATGTGGAGACCCAGTACTTC.

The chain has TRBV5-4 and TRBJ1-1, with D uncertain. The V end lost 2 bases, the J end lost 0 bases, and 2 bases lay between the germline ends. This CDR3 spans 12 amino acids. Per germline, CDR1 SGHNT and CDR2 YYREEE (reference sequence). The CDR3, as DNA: TGTGCCAGCAGCTTTGTGAACACTGAAGCTTTCTTT. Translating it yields CASSFVNTEAFF.

CDR3 loop: CASSPTGTGGYEQYF. The CDR3 DNA follows: TGCGCCAGCAGCCCAACCGGGACAGGGGGGTACGAGCAGTACTTC. This chain uses TRBV4-3 with TRBJ2-7; 11 bases fit TRBD1. The CDR3 loop spans 15 amino acids. CDR1 is LGHNA and CDR2 is YSLEER in the germline V gene. Trimming at V came to 4 bases and at J to 4 bases, leaving 6 bases not matched to a gene.

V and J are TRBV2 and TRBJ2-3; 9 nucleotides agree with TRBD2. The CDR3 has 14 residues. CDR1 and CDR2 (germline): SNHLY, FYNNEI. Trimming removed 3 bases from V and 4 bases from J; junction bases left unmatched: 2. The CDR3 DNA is TGTGCCAGCAGTGACGCTAGCGGGGCAGATACGCAGTATTTT. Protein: CASSDASGADTQYF.

For the CDR3, the DNA is TGTGCCAGCAGCATCGGACAGGGGGAGTATGGCTACACCTTC. Amino acid sequence: CASSIGQGEYGYTF. J is TRBJ1-2 and V is TRBV9; 10 nucleotides line up with TRBD1. CDR1 and CDR2 from the germline V gene are SGDLS and YYNGEE. The V and J ends lost 4 bases and 5 bases, in that order; junction bases with no gene match: 5. This CDR3 contains 14 residues.

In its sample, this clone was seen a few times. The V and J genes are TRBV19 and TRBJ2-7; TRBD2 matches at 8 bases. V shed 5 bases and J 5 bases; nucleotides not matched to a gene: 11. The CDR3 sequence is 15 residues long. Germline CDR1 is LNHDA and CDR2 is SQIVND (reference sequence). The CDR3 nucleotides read TGTGCCAGTAGTCCCCAGCGGGAGAGTGTCCACGAGCAGTACTTC. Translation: CASSPQRESVHEQYF.

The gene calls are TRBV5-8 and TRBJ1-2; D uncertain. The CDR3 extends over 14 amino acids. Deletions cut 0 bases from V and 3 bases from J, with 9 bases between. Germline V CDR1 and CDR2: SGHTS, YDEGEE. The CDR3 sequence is CASSLARRYYGYTF. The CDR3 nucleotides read TGTGCCAGCAGCTTGGCCCGGCGGTACTATGGCTACACCTTC.

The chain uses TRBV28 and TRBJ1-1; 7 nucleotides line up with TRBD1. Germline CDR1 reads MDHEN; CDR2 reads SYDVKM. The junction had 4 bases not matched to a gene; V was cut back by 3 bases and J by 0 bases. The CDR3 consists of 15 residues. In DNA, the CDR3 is TGTGCCAGCAGTTTTTCGGGACAGATGAACACTGAAGCTTTCTTT. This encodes CASSFSGQMNTEAFF.

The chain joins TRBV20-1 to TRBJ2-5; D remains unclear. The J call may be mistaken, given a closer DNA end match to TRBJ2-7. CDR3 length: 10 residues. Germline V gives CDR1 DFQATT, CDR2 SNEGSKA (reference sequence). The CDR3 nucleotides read TGCAGTACCCGGTCCTACGAGCAGTACTTC. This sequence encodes CSTRSYEQYF.

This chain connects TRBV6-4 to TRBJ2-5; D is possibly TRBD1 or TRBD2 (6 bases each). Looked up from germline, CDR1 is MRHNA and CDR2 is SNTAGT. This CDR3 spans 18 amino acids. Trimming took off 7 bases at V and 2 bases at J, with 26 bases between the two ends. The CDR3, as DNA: TGTGCCAGCACCCAAGGGGGGACACCAGCCGACAAGCAAGAGACCCAGTACTTC. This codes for CASTQGGTPADKQETQYF.

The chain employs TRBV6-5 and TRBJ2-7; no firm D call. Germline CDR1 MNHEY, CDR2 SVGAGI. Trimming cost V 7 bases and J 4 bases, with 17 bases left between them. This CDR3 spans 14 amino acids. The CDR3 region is CASTRTVDRYEQYF. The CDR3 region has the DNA TGTGCCAGCACCCGGACGGTGGATAGGTACGAGCAGTACTTC.

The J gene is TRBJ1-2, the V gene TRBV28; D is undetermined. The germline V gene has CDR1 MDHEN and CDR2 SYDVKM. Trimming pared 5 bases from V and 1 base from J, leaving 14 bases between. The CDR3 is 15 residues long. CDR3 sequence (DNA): TGTGCCAGCAGTCCCCCTTTGGCTAGTAACTATGGCTACACCTTC. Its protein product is CASSPPLASNYGYTF.

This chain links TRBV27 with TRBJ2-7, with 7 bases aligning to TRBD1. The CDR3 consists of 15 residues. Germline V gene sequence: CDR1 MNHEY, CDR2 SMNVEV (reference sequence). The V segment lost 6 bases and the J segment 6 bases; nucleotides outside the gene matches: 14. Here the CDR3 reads CASSPSKQGTREQYF. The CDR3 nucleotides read TGTGCCAGCAGCCCGAGTAAACAGGGGACGCGCGAGCAGTACTTC.

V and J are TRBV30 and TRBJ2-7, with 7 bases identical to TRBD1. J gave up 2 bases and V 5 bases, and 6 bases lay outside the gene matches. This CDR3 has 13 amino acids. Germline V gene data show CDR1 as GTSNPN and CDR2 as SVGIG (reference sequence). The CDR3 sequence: CAWARDRPYEQYF. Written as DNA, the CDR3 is TGTGCCTGGGCCCGGGACAGACCCTACGAGCAGTACTTC.

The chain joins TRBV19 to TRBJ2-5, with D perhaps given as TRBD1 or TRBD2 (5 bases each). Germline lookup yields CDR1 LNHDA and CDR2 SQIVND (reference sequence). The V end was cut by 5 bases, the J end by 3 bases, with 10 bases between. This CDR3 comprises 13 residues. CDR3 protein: CASSFVGEETQYF. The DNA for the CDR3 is TGTGCCAGTAGTTTTGTGGGGGAAGAGACCCAGTACTTC.

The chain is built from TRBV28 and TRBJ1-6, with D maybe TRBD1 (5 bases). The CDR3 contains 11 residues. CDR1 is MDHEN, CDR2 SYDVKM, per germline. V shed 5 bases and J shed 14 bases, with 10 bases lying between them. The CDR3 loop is CASSPQGALHF. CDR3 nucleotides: TGTGCCAGCAGTCCCCAGGGAGCCCTCCACTTT. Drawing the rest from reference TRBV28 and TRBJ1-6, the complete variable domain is DVKVTQSSRYLVKRTGEKVFLECVQDMDHENMFWYRQDPGLGLRLIYFSYDVKMKEKGDIPEGYSVSREKKERFSLILESASTNQTSMYLCASSPQGALHFGNGTRLTVT.

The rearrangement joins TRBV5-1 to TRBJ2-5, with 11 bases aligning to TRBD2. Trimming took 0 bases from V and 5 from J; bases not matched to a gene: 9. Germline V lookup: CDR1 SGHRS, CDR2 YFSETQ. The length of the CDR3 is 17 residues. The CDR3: CASSLALAGGLGETQYF. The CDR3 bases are TGCGCCAGCAGCTTGGCTCTAGCGGGAGGACTAGGCGAGACCCAGTACTTC.

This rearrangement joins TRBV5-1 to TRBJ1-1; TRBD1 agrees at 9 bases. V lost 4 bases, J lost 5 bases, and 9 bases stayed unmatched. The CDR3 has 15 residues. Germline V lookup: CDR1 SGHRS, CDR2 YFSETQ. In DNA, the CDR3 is TGCGCCAGCAGCATCGGACAGGGGTGGATGACTGAAGCTTTCTTT. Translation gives CASSIGQGWMTEAFF.